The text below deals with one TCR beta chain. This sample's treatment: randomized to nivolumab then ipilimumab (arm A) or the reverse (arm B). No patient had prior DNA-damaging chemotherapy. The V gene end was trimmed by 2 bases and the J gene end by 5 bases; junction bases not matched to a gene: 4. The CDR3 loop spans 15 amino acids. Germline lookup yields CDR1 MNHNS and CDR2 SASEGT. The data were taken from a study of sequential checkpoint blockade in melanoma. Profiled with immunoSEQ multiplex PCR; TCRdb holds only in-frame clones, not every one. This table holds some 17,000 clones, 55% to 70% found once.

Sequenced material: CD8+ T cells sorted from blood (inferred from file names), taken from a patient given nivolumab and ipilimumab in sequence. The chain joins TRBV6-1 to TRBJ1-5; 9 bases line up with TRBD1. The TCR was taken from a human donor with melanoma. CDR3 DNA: TGTGCCAGCAGTGAAACCCGGACAGGGGATCAGCCCCAGCATTTT. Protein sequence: CASSETRTGDQPQHF.